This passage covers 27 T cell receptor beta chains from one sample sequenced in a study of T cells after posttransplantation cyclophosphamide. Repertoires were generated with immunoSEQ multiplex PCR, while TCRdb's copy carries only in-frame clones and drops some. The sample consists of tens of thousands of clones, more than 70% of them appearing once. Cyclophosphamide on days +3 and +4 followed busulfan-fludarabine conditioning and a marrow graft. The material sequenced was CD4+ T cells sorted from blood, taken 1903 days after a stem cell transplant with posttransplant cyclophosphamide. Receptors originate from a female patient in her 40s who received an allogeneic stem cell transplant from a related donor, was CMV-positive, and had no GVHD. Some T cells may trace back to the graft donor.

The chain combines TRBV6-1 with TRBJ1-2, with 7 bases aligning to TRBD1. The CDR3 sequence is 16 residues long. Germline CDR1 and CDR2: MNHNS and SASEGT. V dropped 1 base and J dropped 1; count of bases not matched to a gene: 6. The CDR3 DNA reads TGTGCCAGCAGTGAAGGGGCAGGGGGGAGTAACTATGGCTACACCTTC. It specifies CASSEGAGGSNYGYTF.

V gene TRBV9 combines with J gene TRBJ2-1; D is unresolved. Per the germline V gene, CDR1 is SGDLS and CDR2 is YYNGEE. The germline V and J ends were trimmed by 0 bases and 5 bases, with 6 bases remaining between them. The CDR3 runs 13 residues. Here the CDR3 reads CASSVASDNEQFF. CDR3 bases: TGTGCCAGCAGCGTAGCTTCGGACAATGAGCAGTTCTTC.

The CDR3 here is CASSIRDFGQETQYF. CDR3 nucleotide sequence: TGTGCCAGTAGTATAAGGGACTTCGGGCAAGAGACCCAGTACTTC. The V and J genes are TRBV19 and TRBJ2-5, with D possibly TRBD2 on 6 matching bases. The CDR3 covers 15 residues. The germline CDR1 and CDR2 sequences are LNHDA and SQIVND (reference sequence). V lost 2 bases and J lost 2, with 12 bases in between.

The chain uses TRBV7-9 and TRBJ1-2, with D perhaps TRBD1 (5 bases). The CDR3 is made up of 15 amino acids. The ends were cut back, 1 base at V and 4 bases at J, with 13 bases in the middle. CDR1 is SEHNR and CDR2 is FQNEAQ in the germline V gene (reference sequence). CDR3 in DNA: TGTGCCAGCAGCTTAGGTGGGGCGGAGGGCTATGGCTACACCTTC. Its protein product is CASSLGGAEGYGYTF.

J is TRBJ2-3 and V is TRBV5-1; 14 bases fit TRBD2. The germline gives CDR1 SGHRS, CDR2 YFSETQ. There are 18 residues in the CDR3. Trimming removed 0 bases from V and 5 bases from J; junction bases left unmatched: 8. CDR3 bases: TGCGCCAGCAGCTTGGGGACTAGCGGGGGGCCTGGGGGAGATACGCAGTATTTT. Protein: CASSLGTSGGPGGDTQYF.

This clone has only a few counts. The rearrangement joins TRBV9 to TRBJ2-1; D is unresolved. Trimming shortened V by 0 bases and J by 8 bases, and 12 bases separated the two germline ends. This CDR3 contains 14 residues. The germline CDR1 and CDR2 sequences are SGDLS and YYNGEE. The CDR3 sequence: CASSVDRTVHEQFF. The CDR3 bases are TGTGCCAGCAGCGTAGATCGTACAGTTCATGAGCAGTTCTTC.

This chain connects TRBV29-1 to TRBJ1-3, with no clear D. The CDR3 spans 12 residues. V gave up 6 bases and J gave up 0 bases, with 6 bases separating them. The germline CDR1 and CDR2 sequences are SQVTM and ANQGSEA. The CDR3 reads CSVRSSGNTIYF. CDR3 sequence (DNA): TGCAGCGTCCGGAGCTCTGGAAACACCATATATTTT. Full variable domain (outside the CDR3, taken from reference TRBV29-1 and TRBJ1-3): SAVISQKPSRDICQRGTSLTIQCQVDSQVTMMFWYRQQPGQSLTLIATANQGSEATYESGFVIDKFPISRPNLTFSTLTVSNMSPEDSSIYLCSVRSSGNTIYFGEGSWLTVV.

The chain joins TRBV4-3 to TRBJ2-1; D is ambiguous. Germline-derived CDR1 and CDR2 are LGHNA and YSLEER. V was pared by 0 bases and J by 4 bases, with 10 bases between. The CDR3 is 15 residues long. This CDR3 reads CASSQDPSTYNEQFF. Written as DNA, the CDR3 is TGCGCCAGCAGCCAAGACCCTTCTACGTACAATGAGCAGTTCTTC.

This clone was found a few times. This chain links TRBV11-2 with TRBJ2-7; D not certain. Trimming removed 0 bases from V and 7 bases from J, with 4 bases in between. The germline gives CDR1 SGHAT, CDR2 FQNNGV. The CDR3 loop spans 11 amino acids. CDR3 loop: CASSLDHEQYF. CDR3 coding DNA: TGTGCCAGCAGCTTAGATCATGAGCAGTACTTC.

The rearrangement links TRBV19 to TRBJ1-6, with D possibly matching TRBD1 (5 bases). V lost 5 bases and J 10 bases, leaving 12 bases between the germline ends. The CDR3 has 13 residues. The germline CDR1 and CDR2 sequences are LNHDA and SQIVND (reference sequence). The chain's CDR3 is CASSSPGESPLHF. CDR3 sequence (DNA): TGTGCCAGTAGTTCCCCGGGGGAATCACCCCTCCACTTT.

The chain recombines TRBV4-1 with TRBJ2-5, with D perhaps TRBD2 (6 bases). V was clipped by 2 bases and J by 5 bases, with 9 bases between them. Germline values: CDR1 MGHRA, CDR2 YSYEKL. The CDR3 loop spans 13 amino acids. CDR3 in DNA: TGCGCCAGCAGCCAAACTAGCAGGGAGACCCAGTACTTC. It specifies CASSQTSRETQYF.

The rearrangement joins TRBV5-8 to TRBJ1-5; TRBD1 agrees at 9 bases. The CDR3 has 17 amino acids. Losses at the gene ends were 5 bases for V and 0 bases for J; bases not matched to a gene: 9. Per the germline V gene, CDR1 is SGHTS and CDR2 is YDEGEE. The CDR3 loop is CASSFTGGSISNQPQHF. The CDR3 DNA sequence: TGTGCCAGCAGTTTTACAGGGGGCTCTATTAGCAATCAGCCCCAGCATTTT.

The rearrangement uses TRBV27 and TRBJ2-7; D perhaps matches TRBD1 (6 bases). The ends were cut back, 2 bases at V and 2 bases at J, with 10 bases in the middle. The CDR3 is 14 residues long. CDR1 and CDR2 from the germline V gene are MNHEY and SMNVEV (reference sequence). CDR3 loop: CASSLRTATYEQYF. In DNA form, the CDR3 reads TGTGCCAGCAGTTTAAGGACAGCAACCTACGAGCAGTACTTC.

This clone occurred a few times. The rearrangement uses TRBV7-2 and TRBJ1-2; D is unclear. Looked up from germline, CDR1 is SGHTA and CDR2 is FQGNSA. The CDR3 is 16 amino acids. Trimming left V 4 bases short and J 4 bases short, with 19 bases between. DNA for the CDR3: TGTGCCAGCAGCTCCCTCGCGGGAGTTGCCACCTATGGCTACACCTTC. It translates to CASSSLAGVATYGYTF.

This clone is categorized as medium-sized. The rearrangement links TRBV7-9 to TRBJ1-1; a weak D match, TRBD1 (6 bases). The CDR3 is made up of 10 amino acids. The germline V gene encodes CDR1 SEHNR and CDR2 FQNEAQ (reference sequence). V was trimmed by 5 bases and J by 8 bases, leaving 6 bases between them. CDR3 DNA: TGTGCCAGCAGCGGACAGGAAGCTTTCTTT. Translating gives CASSGQEAFF.

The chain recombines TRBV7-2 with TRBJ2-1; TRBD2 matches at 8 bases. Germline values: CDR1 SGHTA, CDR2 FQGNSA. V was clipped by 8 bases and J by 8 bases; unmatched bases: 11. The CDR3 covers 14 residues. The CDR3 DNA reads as TGTGCCAGCCGAAACCCCGGGGGGGCGCATGAGCAGTTCTTC. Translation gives CASRNPGGAHEQFF.

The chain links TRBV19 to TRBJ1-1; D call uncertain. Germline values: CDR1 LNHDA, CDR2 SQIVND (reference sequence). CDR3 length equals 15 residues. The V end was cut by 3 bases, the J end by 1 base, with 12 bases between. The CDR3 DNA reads TGTGCCAGTAGTATTCGAGGCGGCCAGAACACTGAAGCTTTCTTT. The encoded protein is CASSIRGGQNTEAFF.

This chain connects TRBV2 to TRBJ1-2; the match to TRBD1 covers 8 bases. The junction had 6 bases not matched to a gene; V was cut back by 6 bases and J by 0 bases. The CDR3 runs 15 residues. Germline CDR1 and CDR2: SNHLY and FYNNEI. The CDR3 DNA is TGTGCCAGCAGATTGACAGGGGCTGCTAACTATGGCTACACCTTC. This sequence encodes CASRLTGAANYGYTF.

The CDR3: CATSRDPGEFMNTEAFF. The CDR3 region has the DNA TGTGCCACCAGCAGAGATCCTGGGGAGTTCATGAACACTGAAGCTTTCTTT. The rearrangement uses TRBV15 and TRBJ1-1; no definite D call. Germline V lookup: CDR1 LNHNV, CDR2 YYDKDF (reference sequence). Trimming removed 0 bases at V and 0 bases at J, with 14 bases between. This CDR3 contains 17 residues.

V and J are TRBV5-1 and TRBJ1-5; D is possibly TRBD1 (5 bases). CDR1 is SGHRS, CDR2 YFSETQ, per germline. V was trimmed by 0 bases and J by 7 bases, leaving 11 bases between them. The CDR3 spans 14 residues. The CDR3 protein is CASSLGPGDQPQHF. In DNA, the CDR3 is TGCGCCAGCAGCTTGGGGCCGGGGGACCAGCCCCAGCATTTT.

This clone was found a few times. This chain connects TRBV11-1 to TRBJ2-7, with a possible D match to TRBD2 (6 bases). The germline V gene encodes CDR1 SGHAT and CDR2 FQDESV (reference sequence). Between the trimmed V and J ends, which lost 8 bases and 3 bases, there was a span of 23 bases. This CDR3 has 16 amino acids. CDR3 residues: CASSKIGRGGDYEQYF. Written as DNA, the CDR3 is TGTGCCAGCTCTAAAATAGGGCGAGGAGGGGACTACGAGCAGTACTTC.

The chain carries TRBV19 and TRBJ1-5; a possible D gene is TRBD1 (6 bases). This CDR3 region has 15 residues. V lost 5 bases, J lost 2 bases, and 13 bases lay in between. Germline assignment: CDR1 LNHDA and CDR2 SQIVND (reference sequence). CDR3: CASSAQGWGNQPQHF. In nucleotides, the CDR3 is TGTGCCAGTAGTGCACAGGGTTGGGGCAATCAGCCCCAGCATTTT.

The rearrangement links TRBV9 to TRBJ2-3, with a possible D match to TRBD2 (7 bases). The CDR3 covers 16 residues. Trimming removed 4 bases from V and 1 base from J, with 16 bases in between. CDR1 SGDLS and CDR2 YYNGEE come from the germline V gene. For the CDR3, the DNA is TGTGCCAGCAGCCCCCCGGGGGGCGCCCGCACAGATACGCAGTATTTT. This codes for CASSPPGGARTDTQYF.

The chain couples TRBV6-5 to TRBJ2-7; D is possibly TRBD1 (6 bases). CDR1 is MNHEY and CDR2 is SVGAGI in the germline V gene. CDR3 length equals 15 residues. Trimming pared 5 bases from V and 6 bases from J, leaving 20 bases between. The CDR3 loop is CASSGLGHRLSEQYF. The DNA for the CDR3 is TGTGCCAGCAGTGGTCTGGGACATCGCCTCTCCGAGCAGTACTTC.

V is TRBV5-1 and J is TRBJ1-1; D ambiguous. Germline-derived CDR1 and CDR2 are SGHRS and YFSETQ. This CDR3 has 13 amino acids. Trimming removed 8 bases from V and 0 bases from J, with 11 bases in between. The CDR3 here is CASTGNMNTEAFF. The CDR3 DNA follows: TGCGCCAGTACGGGAAACATGAACACTGAAGCTTTCTTT.

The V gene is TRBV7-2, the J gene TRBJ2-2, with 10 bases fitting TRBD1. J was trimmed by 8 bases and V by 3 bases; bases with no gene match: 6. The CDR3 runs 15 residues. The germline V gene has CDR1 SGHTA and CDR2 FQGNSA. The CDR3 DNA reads TGTGCCAGCAGCTTCGGGACAGGGGCCCGAGGGGAGCTGTTTTTT. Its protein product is CASSFGTGARGELFF.

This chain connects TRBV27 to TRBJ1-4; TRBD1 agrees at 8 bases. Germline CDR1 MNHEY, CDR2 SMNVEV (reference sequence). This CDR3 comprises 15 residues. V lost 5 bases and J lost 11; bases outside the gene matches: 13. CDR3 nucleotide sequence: TGTGCCAGCAGTCCCGCCGGACAGGGTCTCTTGAAACTGTTTTTT. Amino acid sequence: CASSPAGQGLLKLFF.